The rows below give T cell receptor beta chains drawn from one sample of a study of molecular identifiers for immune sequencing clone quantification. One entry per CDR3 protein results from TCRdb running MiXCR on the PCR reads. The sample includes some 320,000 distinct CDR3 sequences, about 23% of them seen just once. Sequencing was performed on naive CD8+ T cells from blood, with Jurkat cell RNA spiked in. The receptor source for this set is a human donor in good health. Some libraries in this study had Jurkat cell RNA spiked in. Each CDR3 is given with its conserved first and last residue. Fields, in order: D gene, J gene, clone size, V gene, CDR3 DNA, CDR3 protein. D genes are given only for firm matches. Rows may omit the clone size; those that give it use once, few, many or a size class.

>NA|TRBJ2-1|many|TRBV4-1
TGCGCCAGCAGCCAAGGGCAGGGCTCGCTTAATGAGCAGTTCTTC
CASSQGQGSLNEQFF
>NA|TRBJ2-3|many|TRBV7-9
TGTGCCAGCAGCTACAATACAGATACGCAGTATTTT
CASSYNTDTQYF
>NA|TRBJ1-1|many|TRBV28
TGTGCCAGCAGTGATACAGGGAACACTGAAGCTTTCTTT
CASSDTGNTEAFF
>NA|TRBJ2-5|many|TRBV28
TGTGCCAGCAGTTTTGTAGGGGCGAACCAAGAGACCCAGTACTTC
CASSFVGANQETQYF
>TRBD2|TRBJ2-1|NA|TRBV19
TGTGCCAGTAGTATGGGACTAGCCTATGGTGAGCAGTTCTTC
CASSMGLAYGEQFF
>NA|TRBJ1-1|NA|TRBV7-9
TGTGCCAGCAGCCCTGACAGCCCGGGGACTGAAGCTTTCTTT
CASSPDSPGTEAFF
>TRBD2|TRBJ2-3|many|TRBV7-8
TGTGCCAGCAGCCCCGGACTAGTTGATACGCAGTATTTT
CASSPGLVDTQYF
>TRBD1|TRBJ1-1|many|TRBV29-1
TGCAGCGTTGATTTAGGGACAGTCACTGAAGCTTTCTTT
CSVDLGTVTEAFF
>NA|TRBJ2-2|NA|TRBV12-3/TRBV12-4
TGTGCCAGCAGTCCCGGGGACTCCGGGTCCGACACCGGGGAGCTGTTTTTT
CASSPGDSGSDTGELFF
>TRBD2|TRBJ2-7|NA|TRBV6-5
TGTGCCAGCAGCCTCACCTGGGGTAGCGGGCACGAGCAGTACTTC
CASSLTWGSGHEQYF
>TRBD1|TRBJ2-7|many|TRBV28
TGTGCCAGCAGTCACGGACAGGTCACCTCCTACGAGCAGTACTTC
CASSHGQVTSYEQYF